The T cell receptor beta chain under discussion was sequenced for a study of shared clonotypes between healthy human individuals. On the study more broadly: Donor ages ranged 18 to 49 years: a couple of women, a few men.

The V end lost 7 bases, the J end lost 1 base, and 8 bases lay between the germline ends. CDR3 length: 13 amino acids. Germline CDR1 is MNHEY and CDR2 is SMNVEV (reference sequence). Deep was the level at which the assay was run. Unsorted PBMC DNA was run through sequencing on ten immunoSEQ deep assay plates. Repertoires were generated with immunoSEQ multiplex PCR, while TCRdb's copy carries only in-frame clones and drops some. The table records approximately 470,000 clones, 81% of them present only once. Sequenced input: PBMCs. This receptor was obtained from a woman in her thirties or forties in good health. Some clones in this sample may be carry-over from other donors' samples. The rearrangement uses TRBV27 and TRBJ2-1; D not certain. CDR3 DNA sequence: TGTGCCAGCAAAGGCTATTCCTACAATGAGCAGTTCTTC. Translating it yields CASKGYSYNEQFF.